This T cell receptor beta chain was recovered during a study of CD8 T cells in Susac syndrome. With random hexamers, about 0.5 to 1 ug RNA was reverse transcribed. TCRdb ran MiXCR on the immunoSEQ multiplex PCR reads and lists one entry per CDR3 protein. The sample yields 400,000 or so distinct CDR3 sequences, 85% seen once. The germline V and J ends were trimmed by 3 bases and 3 bases, with 12 bases remaining between them. The length of the CDR3 is 14 residues. Germline V gene lookup returns CDR1 LNHDA and CDR2 SQIVND (reference sequence). The chain has TRBV19 and TRBJ2-7; D tentatively reads TRBD1 or TRBD2 (5 bases each). Sequenced sample: CD8+ T cells from PBMCs. This TCR derives from a human donor with multiple sclerosis. The CDR3 bases are TGTGCCAGTAGTATTGGTGGGACGGACTACGAGCAGTACTTC. Amino acids: CASSIGGTDYEQYF. The variable domain in full, with the rest retrieved from reference TRBV19 and TRBJ2-7, is DGGITQSPKYLFRKEGQNVTLSCEQNLNHDAMYWYRQDPGQGLRLIYYSQIVNDFQKGDIAEGYSVSREKKESFPLTVTSAQKNPTAFYLCASSIGGTDYEQYFGPGTRLTVT.